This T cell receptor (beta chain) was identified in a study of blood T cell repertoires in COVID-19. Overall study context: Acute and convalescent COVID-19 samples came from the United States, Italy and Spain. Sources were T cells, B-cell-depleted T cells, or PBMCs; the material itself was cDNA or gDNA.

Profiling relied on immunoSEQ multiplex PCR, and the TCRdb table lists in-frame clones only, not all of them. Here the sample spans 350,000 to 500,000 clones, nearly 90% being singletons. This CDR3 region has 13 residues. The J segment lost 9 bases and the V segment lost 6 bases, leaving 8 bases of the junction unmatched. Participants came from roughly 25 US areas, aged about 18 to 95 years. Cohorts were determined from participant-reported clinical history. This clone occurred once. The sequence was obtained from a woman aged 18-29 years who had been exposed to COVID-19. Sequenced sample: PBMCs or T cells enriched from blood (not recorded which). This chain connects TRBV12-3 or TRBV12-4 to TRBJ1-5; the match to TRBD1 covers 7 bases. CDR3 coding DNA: TGTGCCAGCAGCCAGGGGGAGATGGGGCCCCAGCATTTT. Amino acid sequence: CASSQGEMGPQHF.